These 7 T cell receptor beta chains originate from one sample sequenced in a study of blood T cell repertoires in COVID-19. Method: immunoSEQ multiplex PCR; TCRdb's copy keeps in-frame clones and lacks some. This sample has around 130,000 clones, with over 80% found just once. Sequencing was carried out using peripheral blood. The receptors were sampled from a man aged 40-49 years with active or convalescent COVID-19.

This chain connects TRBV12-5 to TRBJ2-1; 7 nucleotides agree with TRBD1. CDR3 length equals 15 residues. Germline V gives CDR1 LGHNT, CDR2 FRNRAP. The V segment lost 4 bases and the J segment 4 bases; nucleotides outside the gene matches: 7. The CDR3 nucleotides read TGTGCTAGTGGTTCCGGACAGGTTCCTTACAATGAGCAGTTCTTC. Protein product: CASGSGQVPYNEQFF.

The CDR3 sequence: CASSLRTSQTGELFF. For the CDR3, the DNA is TGTGCCAGCAGCTTAAGGACTAGCCAAACCGGGGAGCTGTTTTTT. V usage is TRBV11-2 and J usage is TRBJ2-2; 8 bases map to TRBD2. The CDR3 sequence is 15 residues long. Germline CDR1 is SGHAT and CDR2 is FQNNGV. V lost 2 bases, J lost 5 bases, and 4 bases stayed unmatched. The full variable domain, completed using reference TRBV11-2 and TRBJ2-2, is EAGVAQSPRYKIIEKRQSVAFWCNPISGHATLYWYQQILGQGPKLLIQFQNNGVVDDSQLPKDRFSAERLKGVDSTLKIQPAKLEDSAVYLCASSLRTSQTGELFFGEGSRLTVL.

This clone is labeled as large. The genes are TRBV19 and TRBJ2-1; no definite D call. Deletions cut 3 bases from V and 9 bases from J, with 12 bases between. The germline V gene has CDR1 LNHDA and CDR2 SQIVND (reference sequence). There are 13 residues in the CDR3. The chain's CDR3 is CASSISLGSEQFF. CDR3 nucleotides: TGTGCCAGTAGTATCTCTCTTGGTAGTGAGCAGTTCTTC.

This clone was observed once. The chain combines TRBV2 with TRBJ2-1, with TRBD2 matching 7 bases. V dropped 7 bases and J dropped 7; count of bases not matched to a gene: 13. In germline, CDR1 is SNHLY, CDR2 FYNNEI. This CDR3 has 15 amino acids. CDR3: CASTRTGGRRNEQFF. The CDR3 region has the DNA TGTGCCAGCACTCGAACGGGGGGTAGGAGGAATGAGCAGTTCTTC.

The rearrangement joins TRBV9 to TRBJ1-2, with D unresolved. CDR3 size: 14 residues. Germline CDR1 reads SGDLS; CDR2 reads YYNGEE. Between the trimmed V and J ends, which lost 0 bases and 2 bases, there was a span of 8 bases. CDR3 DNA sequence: TGTGCCAGCAGCGTAGGGACGGGGAACTATGGCTACACCTTC. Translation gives CASSVGTGNYGYTF.

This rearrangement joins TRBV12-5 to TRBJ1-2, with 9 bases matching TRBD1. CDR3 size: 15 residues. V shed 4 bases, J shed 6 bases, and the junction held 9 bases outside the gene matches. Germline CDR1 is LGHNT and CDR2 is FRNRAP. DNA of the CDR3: TGTGCTAGTGGTTCCCACGGGACAGGGATGGATGGCTACACCTTC. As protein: CASGSHGTGMDGYTF.

The CDR3: CASTRGYSYEQYF. The CDR3, as DNA: TGTGCCAGCACGCGCGGGTACTCCTACGAGCAGTACTTC. The genes are TRBV2 and TRBJ2-7; D is possibly TRBD2 (5 bases). Trimming shortened V by 7 bases and J by 0 bases, and 10 bases separated the two germline ends. The germline V gene has CDR1 SNHLY and CDR2 FYNNEI. The CDR3 runs to 13 residues.